This TCR beta chain comes out of a study of monozygotic twins with inflammatory bowel disease. The CDR3 extends over 14 amino acids. For every donor, one blood sample of approximately 2.5 ml was drawn. TCRdb re-analyzed the 5' RACE reads; it lists each CDR3 protein once, without DNA. The sample includes a few hundred thousand distinct CDR3 sequences. Sequencing was performed on blood. V usage is TRBV12-3 or TRBV12-4 and J usage is TRBJ1-6; TCRdb returns TRBD1, unconfirmable since there is no DNA. The source of this sequence is a human donor with ulcerative colitis or Crohn's disease, or a healthy co-twin of an affected twin (not recorded which). The CDR3 protein is CASTIRGLNSPLHF.